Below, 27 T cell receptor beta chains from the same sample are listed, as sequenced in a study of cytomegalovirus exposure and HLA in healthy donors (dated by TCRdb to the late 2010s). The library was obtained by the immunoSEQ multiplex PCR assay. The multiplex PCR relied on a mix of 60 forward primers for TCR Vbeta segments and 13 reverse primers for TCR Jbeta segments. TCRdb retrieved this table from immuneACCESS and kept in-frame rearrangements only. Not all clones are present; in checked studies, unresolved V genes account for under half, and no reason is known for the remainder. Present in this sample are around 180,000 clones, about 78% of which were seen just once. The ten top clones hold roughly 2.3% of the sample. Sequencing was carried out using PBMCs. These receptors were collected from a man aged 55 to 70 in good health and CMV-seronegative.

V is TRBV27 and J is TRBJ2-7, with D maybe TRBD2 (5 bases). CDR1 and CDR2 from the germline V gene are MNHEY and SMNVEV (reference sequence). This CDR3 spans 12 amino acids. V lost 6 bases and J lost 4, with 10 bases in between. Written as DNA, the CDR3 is TGTGCCAGCAGCGGACTGGGATACGAGCAGTACTTC. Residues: CASSGLGYEQYF.

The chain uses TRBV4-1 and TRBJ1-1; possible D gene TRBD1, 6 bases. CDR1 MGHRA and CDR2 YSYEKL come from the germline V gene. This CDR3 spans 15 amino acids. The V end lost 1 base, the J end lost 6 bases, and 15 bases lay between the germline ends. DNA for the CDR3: TGCGCCAGCAGCCAAGTGGGGGCGCGGAGACCTGAAGCTTTCTTT. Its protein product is CASSQVGARRPEAFF.

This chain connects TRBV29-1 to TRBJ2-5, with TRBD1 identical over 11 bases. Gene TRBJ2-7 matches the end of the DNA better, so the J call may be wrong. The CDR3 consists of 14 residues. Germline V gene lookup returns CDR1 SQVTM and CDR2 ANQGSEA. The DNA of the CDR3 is TGCAGCGCCATCCTCGGACAGGGGGCAAACGAGCAGTACTTC. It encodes CSAILGQGANEQYF.

Here the CDR3 DNA reads TGTGCCAGCAGACCTCCGGGACAGGTTAATTCACCCCTCCACTTT. Translated: CASRPPGQVNSPLHF. V and J are TRBV6-5 and TRBJ1-6, with 8 bases matching TRBD1. The CDR3 extends over 15 amino acids. Trimming took 6 bases from V and 6 from J; bases not matched to a gene: 7. Germline-derived CDR1 and CDR2 are MNHEY and SVGAGI.

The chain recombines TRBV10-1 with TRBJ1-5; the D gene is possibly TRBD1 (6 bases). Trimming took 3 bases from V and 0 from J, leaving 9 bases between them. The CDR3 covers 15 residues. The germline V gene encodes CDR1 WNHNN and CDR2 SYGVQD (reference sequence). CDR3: CASSDRGPSNQPQHF. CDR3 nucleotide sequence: TGCGCCAGCAGTGACAGGGGCCCTAGCAATCAGCCCCAGCATTTT.

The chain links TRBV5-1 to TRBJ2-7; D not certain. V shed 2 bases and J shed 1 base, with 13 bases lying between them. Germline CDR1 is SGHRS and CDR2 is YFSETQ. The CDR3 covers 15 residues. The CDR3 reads CASSFFLNRSYEQYF. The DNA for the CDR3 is TGCGCCAGCAGCTTCTTCTTGAACCGGTCCTACGAGCAGTACTTC.

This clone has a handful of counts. CDR3 protein: CASSYHRDKGEKLFF. CDR3 DNA sequence: TGTGCCAGCAGCTACCACCGGGACAAGGGTGAAAAACTGTTTTTT. V gene TRBV6-5 combines with J gene TRBJ1-4, with D perhaps matching TRBD1 (6 bases). Per germline, CDR1 MNHEY and CDR2 SVGAGI. V was trimmed by 6 bases and J by 7 bases, leaving 18 bases between them. CDR3 length: 15 amino acids.

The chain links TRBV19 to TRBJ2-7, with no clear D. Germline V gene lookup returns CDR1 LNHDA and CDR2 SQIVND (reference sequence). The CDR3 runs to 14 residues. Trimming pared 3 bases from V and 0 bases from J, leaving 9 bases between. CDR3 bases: TGTGCCAGTAGTATTGACTCCTACTCCTACGAGCAGTACTTC. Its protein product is CASSIDSYSYEQYF.

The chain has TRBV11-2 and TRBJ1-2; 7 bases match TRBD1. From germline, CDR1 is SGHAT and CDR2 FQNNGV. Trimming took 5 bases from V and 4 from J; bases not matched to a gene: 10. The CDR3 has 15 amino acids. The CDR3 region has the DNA TGTGCCAGCAGCGCCACACAGGGGATCCTCTATGGCTACACCTTC. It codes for CASSATQGILYGYTF.

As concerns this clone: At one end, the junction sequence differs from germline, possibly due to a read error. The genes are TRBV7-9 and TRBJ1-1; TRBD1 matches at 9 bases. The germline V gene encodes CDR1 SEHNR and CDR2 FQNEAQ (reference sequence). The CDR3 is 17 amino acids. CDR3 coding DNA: TGTTCCAGCAGTCAACAGGGGGCGTTGAGTTTGACCACTGAAGCTTTCTTT. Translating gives CSSSQQGALSLTTEAFF. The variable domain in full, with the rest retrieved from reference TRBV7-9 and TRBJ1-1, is DTGVSQNPRHKITKRGQNVTFRCDPISEHNRLYWYRQTLGQGPEFLTYFQNEAQLEKSRLLSDRFSAERPKGSFSTLEIQRTEQGDSAMYLCSSSQQGALSLTTEAFFGQGTRLTVV.

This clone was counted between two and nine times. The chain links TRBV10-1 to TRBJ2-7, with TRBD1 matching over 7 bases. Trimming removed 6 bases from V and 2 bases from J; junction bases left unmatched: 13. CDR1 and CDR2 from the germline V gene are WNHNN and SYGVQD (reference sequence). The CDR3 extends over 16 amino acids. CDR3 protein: CASSPGTDTDPYEQYF. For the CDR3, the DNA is TGCGCCAGCAGCCCCGGGACAGATACGGATCCCTACGAGCAGTACTTC.

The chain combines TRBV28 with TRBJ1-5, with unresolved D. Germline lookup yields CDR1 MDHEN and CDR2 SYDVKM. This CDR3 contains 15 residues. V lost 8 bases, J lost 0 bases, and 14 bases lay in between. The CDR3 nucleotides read TGTGCCAGCGGTGGTCTACCCTATAGCAATCAGCCCCAGCATTTT. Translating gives CASGGLPYSNQPQHF.

This CDR3 is CASSPTSGEETQYF. The CDR3 DNA reads as TGTGCCAGCAGCCCGACTAGCGGGGAAGAGACCCAGTACTTC. The gene calls are TRBV5-8 and TRBJ2-5; 11 bases match TRBD2. Germline loops: CDR1 SGHTS, CDR2 YDEGEE. V was pared by 4 bases and J by 3 bases, with 2 bases of the junction left unmatched. The CDR3 contains 14 residues.

The CDR3 protein is CASSEGGEPNEKLFF. CDR3 bases: TGTGCCAGCAGTGAAGGGGGAGAGCCGAATGAAAAACTGTTTTTT. The chain employs TRBV6-1 and TRBJ1-4; D gene unclear. This CDR3 contains 15 residues. V was cut by 1 base and J by 5 bases, with 11 bases left in between. CDR1 and CDR2 (germline): MNHNS, SASEGT.

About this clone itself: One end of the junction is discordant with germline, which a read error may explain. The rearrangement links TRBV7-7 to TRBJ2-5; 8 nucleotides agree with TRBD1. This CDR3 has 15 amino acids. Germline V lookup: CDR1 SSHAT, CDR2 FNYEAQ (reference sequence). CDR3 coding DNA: TGTGCTAGCAGCCAGGGGACAGGTTCTGTCGAGACCCAGTACTTC. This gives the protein CASSQGTGSVETQYF.

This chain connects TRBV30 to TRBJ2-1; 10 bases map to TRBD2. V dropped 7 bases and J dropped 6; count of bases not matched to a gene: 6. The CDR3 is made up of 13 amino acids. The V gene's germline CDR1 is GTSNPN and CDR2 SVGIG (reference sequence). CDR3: CAYLAGVSNEQFF. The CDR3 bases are TGTGCCTACCTAGCGGGAGTTTCCAATGAGCAGTTCTTC.

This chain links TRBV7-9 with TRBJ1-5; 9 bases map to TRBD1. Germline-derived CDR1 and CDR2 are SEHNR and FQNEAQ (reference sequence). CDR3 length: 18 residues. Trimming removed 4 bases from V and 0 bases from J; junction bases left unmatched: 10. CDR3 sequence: CASSCRDRVVVSNQPQHF. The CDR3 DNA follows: TGTGCCAGCAGCTGCCGGGACAGGGTCGTTGTTAGCAATCAGCCCCAGCATTTT.

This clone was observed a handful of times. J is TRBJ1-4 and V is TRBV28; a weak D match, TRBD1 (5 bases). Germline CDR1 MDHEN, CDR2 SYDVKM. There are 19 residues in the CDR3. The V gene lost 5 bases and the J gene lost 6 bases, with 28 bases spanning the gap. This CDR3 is CASSQIPGRSGWSDEKLFF. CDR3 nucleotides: TGTGCCAGCAGTCAAATCCCGGGACGTAGCGGATGGTCTGATGAAAAACTGTTTTTT.

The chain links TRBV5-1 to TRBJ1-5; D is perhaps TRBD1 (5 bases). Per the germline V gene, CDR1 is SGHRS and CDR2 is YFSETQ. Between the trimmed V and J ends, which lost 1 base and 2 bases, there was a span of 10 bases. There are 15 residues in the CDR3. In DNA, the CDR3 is TGCGCCAGCAGCTTGCGACCGGGGGGCAATCAGCCCCAGCATTTT. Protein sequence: CASSLRPGGNQPQHF.

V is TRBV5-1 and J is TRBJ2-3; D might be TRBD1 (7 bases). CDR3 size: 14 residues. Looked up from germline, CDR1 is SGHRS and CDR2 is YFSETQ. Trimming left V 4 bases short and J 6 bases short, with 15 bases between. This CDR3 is CASSLRGVGDTQYF. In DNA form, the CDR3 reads TGCGCCAGCAGCCTCAGGGGGGTTGGGGATACGCAGTATTTT.

The CDR3: CSVEDRGRTEAFF. The CDR3 region has the DNA TGCAGCGTTGAAGACAGGGGGCGGACTGAAGCTTTCTTT. The chain links TRBV29-1 to TRBJ1-1, with 8 bases aligning to TRBD1. The J segment lost 5 bases and the V segment lost 0 bases, leaving 2 bases of the junction unmatched. This CDR3 is 13 amino acids long. Germline CDR1 is SQVTM and CDR2 is ANQGSEA.

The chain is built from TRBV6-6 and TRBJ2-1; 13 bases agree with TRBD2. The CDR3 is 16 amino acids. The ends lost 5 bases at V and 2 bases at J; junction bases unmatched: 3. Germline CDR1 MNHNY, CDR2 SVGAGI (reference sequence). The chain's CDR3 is CASSGTSGVAYNEQFF. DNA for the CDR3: TGTGCCAGCAGTGGGACTAGCGGGGTAGCCTACAATGAGCAGTTCTTC.

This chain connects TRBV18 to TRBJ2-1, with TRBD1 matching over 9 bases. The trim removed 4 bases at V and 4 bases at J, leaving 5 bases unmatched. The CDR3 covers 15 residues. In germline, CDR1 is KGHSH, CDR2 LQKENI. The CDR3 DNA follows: TGTGCCAGCTCACTCCGGGACAGGGATTACAATGAGCAGTTCTTC. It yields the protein CASSLRDRDYNEQFF.

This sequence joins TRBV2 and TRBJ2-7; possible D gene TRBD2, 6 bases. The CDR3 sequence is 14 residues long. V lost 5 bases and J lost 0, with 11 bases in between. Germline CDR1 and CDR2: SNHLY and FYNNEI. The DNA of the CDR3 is TGTGCCAGCAGTAGGGACGGGGGCTCCTACGAGCAGTACTTC. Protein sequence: CASSRDGGSYEQYF.

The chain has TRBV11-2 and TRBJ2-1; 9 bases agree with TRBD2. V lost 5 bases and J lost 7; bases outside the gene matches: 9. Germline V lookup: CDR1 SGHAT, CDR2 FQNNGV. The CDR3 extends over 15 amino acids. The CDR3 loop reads CASSPGTSPWNEQFF. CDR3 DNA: TGTGCCAGCAGCCCGGGGACTAGCCCTTGGAATGAGCAGTTCTTC.

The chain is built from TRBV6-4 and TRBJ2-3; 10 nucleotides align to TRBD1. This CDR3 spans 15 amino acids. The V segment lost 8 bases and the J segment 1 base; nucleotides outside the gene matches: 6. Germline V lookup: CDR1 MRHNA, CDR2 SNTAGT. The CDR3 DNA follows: TGTGCCAGCGCCGGGACAGGGGTGGGCACAGATACGCAGTATTTT. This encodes CASAGTGVGTDTQYF.

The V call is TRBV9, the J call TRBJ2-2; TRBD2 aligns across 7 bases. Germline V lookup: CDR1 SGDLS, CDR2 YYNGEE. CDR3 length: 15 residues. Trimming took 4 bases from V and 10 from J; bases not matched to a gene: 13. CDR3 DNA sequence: TGTGCCAGCAGCTCCTCACTAGCGCGAACTACGGAGCTGTTTTTT. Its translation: CASSSSLARTTELFF. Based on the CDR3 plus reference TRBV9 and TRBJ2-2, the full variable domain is DSGVTQTPKHLITATGQRVTLRCSPRSGDLSVYWYQQSLDQGLQFLIQYYNGEERAKGNILERFSAQQFPDLHSELNLSSLELGDSALYFCASSSSLARTTELFFGEGSRLTVL.